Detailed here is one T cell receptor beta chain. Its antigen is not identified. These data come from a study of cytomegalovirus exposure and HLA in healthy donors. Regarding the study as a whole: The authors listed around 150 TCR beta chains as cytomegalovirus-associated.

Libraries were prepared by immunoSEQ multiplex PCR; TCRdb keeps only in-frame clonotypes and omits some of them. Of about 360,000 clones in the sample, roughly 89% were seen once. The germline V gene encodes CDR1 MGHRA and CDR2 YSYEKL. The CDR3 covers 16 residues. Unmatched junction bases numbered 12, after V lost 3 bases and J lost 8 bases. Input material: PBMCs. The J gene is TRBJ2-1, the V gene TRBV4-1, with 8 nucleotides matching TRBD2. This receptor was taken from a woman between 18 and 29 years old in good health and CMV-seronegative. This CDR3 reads CASSQVTSALGHEQFF. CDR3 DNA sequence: TGCGCCAGCAGCCAGGTGACTAGCGCGCTTGGCCATGAGCAGTTCTTC.